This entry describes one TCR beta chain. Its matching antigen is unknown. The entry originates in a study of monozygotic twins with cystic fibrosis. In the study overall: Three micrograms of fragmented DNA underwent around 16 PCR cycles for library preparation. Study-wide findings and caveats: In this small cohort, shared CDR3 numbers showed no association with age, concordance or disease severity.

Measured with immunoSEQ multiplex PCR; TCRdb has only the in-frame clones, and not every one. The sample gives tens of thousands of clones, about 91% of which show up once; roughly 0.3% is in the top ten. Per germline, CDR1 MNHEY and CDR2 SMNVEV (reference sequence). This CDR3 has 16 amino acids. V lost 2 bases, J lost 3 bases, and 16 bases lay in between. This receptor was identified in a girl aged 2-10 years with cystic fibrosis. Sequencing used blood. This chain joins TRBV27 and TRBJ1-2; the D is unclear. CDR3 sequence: CASSLQRAASYYGYTF. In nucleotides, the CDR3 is TGTGCCAGCAGTTTACAGCGGGCAGCTTCATACTATGGCTACACCTTC.